Described below is a single TCR beta chain sequence and its context. V was clipped by 1 base and J by 5 bases; unmatched bases: 18. Per the germline V gene, CDR1 is SGHVS and CDR2 is FQNEAQ. CDR3 size: 19 residues. Original processing methods: Reference gene primer amplification in the assay estimated nucleated cell counts. Some clones are missing from TCRdb's copy, which holds only in-frame ones; the method was immunoSEQ multiplex PCR. The D gene and trimming were derived from the DNA, and the V and J assignments and clone size from that table. The sample holds 350,000 or so clones, 89% seen once. This specimen belongs to a study of blood T cell repertoires in COVID-19.

This chain connects TRBV7-8 to TRBJ2-5, with 8 nucleotides matching TRBD2. The sequenced material came from peripheral blood. The sequence came from a woman between 55 and 75 years old with COVID-19, enrolled during active disease. The DNA of the CDR3 is TGTGCCAGCAGCTTAGTAATAGGGCTAGCGGGTCATGGCGGGGAGACCCAGTACTTC. Its protein product is CASSLVIGLAGHGGETQYF.